The 8 T cell receptor beta chains below were found in one sample sequenced in a study of T cells in Graves' hyperthyroidism and ophthalmopathy. Authors of the study amplified TCR beta CDR3 regions from RNA transcripts. TCR CDR3 regions were first amplified by RT-PCR with HTBI primers. TCRdb itself ran the multiplex PCR reads through MiXCR, one entry per CDR3 protein. This table has 400,000 to 600,000 distinct CDR3 sequences, more than 20% appearing once. Input material: blood. These receptors were taken from a man younger than 35 with Graves' hyperthyroidism.

In this sample, this clonotype turned up a few times. The gene calls are TRBV12-3 or TRBV12-4 and TRBJ1-5; D uncertain. Trimming shortened V by 7 bases and J by 5 bases, and 27 bases separated the two germline ends. There are 18 residues in the CDR3. The CDR3 coding sequence is TGTGCCAGCACCCCCACCGGGCCGGACCCCAAGAGGGATCAGCCCCAGCATTTT. Translating it yields CASTPTGPDPKRDQPQHF.

The chain recombines TRBV6-2 or TRBV6-3 with TRBJ2-5; D is uncertain. From germline, CDR1 is MNHEY and CDR2 SVGEGT. The CDR3 is 13 residues long. V lost 6 bases and J lost 2, with 10 bases in between. CDR3 protein: CASRHLPQETQYF. The CDR3 DNA sequence: TGTGCCAGCAGACACCTCCCTCAAGAGACCCAGTACTTC.

This clonotype was counted ten times or more. The chain joins TRBV20-1 to TRBJ2-4; D is unresolved. The CDR3 length is 14 residues. Between the trimmed V and J ends, which lost 3 bases and 0 bases, there was a span of 9 bases. CDR1 is DFQATT and CDR2 is SNEGSKA in the germline V gene (reference sequence). This chain's CDR3 is CSASMIAAKNIQYF. CDR3 nucleotides: TGCAGTGCTAGCATGATTGCAGCCAAAAACATTCAGTACTTC.

This clonotype came up many times. CDR3: CASSPGHLNTEAFF. CDR3 DNA: TGTGCCAGCAGCCCGGGACACCTGAACACTGAAGCTTTCTTT. This chain joins TRBV28 and TRBJ1-1; the D gene is possibly TRBD1 (6 bases). The CDR3 extends over 14 amino acids. Germline values: CDR1 MDHEN, CDR2 SYDVKM. V was pared by 6 bases and J by 0 bases, with 11 bases between.

In its sample, this clonotype was seen a few times. V is TRBV19 and J is TRBJ2-7, with unresolved D. This CDR3 has 12 residues. Germline values: CDR1 LNHDA, CDR2 SQIVND (reference sequence). V dropped 4 bases and J dropped 5 bases, with 9 bases sitting between them. The chain's CDR3 is CASSTAEHEQYF. The DNA of the CDR3 is TGTGCCAGTAGTACGGCAGAACACGAGCAGTACTTC.

This clonotype was picked up a small number of times. V usage is TRBV20-1 and J usage is TRBJ2-7, with 9 bases aligning to TRBD2. This CDR3 is built from 14 residues. V shed 1 base, J shed 5 bases, and the junction held 6 bases outside the gene matches. The germline V gene encodes CDR1 DFQATT and CDR2 SNEGSKA (reference sequence). This CDR3 reads CSARVAGARDEQYF. For the CDR3, the DNA is TGCAGTGCTAGAGTAGCGGGGGCCCGCGACGAGCAGTACTTC.

The chain recombines TRBV7-2 with TRBJ1-2; TRBD1 matches 8 bases. The junction had 11 bases not matched to a gene; V was cut back by 5 bases and J by 6 bases. Germline V gene sequence: CDR1 SGHTA, CDR2 FQGNSA. The CDR3 is 15 residues long. The CDR3 nucleotides read TGTGCCAGCAGCCCCGTAACAGGGGGTGTTAATGGCTACACCTTC. Translating gives CASSPVTGGVNGYTF.

V usage is TRBV5-1 and J usage is TRBJ1-1; D gene ambiguous. The germline V gene encodes CDR1 SGHRS and CDR2 YFSETQ. The CDR3 is 15 residues long. Deletions cut 4 bases from V and 0 bases from J, with 13 bases between. In nucleotides, the CDR3 is TGCGCCAGCAGCCCCCGTTGGCAGATGAACACTGAAGCTTTCTTT. Encoded protein: CASSPRWQMNTEAFF.